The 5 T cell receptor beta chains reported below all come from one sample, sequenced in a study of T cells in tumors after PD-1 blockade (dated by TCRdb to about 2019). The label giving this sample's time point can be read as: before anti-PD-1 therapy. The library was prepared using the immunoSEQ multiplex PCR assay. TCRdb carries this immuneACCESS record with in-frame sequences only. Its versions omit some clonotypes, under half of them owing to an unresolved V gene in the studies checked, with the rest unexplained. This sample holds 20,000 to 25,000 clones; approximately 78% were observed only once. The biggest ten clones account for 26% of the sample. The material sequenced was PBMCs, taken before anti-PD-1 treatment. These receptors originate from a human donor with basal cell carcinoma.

The CDR3 sequence: CASTYSGGPSYEQYF. The CDR3 DNA reads TGTGCCAGCACCTATAGCGGGGGGCCCTCCTACGAGCAGTACTTC. This sequence joins TRBV28 and TRBJ2-7; 10 bases agree with TRBD2. Losses at the gene ends were 7 bases for V and 0 bases for J; bases not matched to a gene: 6. CDR1 and CDR2 (germline): MDHEN, SYDVKM. CDR3 length: 15 residues.

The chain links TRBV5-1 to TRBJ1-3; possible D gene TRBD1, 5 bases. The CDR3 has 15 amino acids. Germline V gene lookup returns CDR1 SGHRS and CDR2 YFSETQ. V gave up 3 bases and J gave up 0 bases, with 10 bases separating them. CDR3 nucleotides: TGCGCCAGCAGCTCGGACACCTCCTCTGGAAACACCATATATTTT. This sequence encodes CASSSDTSSGNTIYF.

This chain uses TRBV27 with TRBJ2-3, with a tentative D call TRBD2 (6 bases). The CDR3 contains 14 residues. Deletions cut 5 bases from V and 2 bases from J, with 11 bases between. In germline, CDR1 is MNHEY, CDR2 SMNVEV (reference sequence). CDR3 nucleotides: TGTGCCAGCAGTCGGGACTTTTACACAGATACGCAGTATTTT. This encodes CASSRDFYTDTQYF.

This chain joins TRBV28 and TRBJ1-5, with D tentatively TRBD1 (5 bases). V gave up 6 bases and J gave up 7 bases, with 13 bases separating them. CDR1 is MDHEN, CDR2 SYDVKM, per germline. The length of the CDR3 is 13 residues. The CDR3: CASRTGSVQPQHF. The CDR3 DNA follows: TGTGCCAGCAGAACAGGATCGGTACAGCCCCAGCATTTT.

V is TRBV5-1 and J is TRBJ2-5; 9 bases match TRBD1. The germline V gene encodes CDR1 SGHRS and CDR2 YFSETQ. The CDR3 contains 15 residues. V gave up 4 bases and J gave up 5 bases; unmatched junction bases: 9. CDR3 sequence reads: CASSPGGDRGETQYF. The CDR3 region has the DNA TGCGCCAGCAGCCCGGGTGGTGACAGGGGGGAGACCCAGTACTTC.